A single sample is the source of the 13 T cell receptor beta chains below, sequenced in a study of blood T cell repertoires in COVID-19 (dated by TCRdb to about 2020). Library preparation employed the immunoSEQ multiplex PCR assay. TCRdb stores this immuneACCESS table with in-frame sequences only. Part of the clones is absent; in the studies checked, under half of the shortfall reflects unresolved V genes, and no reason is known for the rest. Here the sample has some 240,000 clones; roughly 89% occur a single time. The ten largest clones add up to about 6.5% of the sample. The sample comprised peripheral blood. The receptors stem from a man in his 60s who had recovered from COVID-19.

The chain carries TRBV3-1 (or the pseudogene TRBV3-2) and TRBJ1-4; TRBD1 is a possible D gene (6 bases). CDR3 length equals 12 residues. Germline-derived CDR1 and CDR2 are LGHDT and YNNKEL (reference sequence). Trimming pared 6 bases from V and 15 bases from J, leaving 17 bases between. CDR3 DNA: TGTGCCAGCAGTCAGGGGCGAGGCCTGGTGTTTTTT. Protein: CASSQGRGLVFF.

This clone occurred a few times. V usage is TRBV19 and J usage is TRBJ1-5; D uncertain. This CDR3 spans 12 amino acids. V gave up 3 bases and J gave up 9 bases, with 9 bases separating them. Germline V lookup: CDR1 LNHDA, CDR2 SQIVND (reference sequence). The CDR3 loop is CASSIPTRPQHF. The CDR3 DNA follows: TGTGCCAGTAGTATCCCCACACGGCCCCAGCATTTT.

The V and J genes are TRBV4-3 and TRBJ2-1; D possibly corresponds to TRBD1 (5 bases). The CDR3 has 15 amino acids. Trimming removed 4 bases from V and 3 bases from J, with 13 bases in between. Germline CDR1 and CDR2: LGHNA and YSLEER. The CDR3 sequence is CASSRTSTGYNEQFF. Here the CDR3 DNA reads TGCGCCAGCAGCCGGACCTCTACAGGCTACAATGAGCAGTTCTTC.

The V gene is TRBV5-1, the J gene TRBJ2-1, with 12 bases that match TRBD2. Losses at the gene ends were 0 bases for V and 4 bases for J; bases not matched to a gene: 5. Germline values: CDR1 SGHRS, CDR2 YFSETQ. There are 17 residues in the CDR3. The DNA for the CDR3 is TGCGCCAGCAGCTTGGCTATGACTAGCGGGGGATACAATGAGCAGTTCTTC. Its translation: CASSLAMTSGGYNEQFF.

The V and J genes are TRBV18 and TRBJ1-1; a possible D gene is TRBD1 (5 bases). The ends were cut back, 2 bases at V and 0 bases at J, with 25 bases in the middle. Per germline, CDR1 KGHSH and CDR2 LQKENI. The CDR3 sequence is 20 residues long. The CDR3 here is CASSPRPGYVAGGMNTEAFF. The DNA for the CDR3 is TGTGCCAGCTCACCAAGGCCAGGGTATGTAGCGGGTGGTATGAACACTGAAGCTTTCTTT.

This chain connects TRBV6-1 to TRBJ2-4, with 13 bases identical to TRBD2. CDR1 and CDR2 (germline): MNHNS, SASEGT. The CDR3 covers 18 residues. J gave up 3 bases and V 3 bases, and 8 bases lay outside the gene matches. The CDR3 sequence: CASSDRTSGSQVKNIQYF. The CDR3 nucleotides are TGTGCCAGCAGTGACAGGACTAGCGGGAGTCAGGTCAAAAACATTCAGTACTTC.

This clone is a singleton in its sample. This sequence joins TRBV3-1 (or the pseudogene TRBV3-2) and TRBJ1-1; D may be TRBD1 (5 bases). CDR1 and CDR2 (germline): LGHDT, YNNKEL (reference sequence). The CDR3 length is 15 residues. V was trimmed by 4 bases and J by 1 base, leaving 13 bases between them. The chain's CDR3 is CASSLAGGKNTEAFF. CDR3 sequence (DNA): TGTGCCAGCAGCCTCGCCGGGGGGAAGAACACTGAAGCTTTCTTT.

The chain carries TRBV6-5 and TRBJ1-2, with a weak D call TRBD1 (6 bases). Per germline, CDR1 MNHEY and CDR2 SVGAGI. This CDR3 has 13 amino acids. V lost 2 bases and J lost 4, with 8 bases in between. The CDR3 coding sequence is TGTGCCAGCAGTTACCTGGACAGCTATGGCTACACCTTC. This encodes CASSYLDSYGYTF.

CDR3 loop: CASSLGGQGASQYF. Written as DNA, the CDR3 is TGCGCCAGCAGCCTAGGAGGACAGGGGGCTTCACAGTATTTT. V and J are TRBV4-3 and TRBJ2-3, with 11 positions matching TRBD1. Per the germline V gene, CDR1 is LGHNA and CDR2 is YSLEER. V lost 4 bases to trimming and J lost 12 bases; unmatched junction nucleotides: 9. CDR3 size: 14 residues.

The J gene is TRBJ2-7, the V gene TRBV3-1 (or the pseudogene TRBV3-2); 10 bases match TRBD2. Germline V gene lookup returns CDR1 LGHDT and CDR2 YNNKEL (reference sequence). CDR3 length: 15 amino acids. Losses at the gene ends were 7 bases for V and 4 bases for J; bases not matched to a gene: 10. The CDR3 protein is CASTAASGGMYEQYF. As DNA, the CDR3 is TGTGCCAGCACCGCCGCTAGCGGGGGTATGTACGAGCAGTACTTC.

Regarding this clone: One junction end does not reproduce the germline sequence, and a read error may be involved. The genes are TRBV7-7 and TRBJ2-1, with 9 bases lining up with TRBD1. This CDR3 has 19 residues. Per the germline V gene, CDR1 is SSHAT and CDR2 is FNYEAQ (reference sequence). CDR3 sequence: CASSLSTGTGIGGANEQFF. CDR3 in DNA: TGTGCTAGCAGCTTATCTACCGGGACAGGGATCGGAGGGGCCAATGAGCAGTTCTTC.

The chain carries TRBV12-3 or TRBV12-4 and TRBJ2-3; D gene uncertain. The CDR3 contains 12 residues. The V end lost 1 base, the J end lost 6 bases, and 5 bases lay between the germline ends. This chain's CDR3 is CASSLDRDTQYF. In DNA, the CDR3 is TGTGCCAGCAGTTTAGACCGGGATACGCAGTATTTT.

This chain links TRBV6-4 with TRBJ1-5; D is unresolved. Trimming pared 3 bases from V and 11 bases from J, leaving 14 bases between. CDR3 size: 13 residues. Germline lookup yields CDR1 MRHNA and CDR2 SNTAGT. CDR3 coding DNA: TGTGCCAGCAGTGAGCGGCAGCATCCAGCCCAGCATTTT. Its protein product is CASSERQHPAQHF.